The 31 T cell receptor beta chains reported below all come from one sample, sequenced in a study of T-cell memory formation after mild COVID-19. Using its own MiXCR run on the 5' RACE reads, TCRdb lists one record per CDR3 protein. Seen here are under 300,000 distinct CDR3 sequences, roughly 17% observed once, and the top ten hold around 3.8%. Sequenced: PBMCs or a T cell subset sorted from them (not recorded which). Every receptor here comes from a man younger than 35 who had mild COVID-19 (a few samples of this study predate the infection). Cell type and time point are not known.

This chain connects TRBV12-3 or TRBV12-4 to TRBJ2-7; 11 positions agree with TRBD2. The junction had 7 bases not matched to a gene; V was cut back by 8 bases and J by 7 bases. This CDR3 is built from 13 residues. This CDR3 reads CASRVSGGGEQYF. The CDR3 DNA follows: TGTGCCAGCCGGGTTAGCGGGGGGGGAGAGCAGTACTTC.

In nucleotides, the CDR3 is TGTGCCAGCAGCCGGCTAGGAACCGCTGCAACTAATGAAAAACTGTTTTTT. Translation gives CASSRLGTAATNEKLFF. The chain has TRBV4-2 and TRBJ1-4; D is undetermined. The germline V gene encodes CDR1 LGHNA and CDR2 YNFKEQ. V lost 4 bases and J 0 bases, leaving 15 bases between the germline ends. The CDR3 spans 17 residues.

The chain carries TRBV12-3 or TRBV12-4 and TRBJ1-2; D remains unclear. CDR3 length equals 12 residues. Trimming took off 8 bases at V and 6 bases at J, with 13 bases between the two ends. The CDR3 loop reads CASRHNYNGYTF. CDR3 nucleotide sequence: TGTGCCAGCCGGCACAATTATAATGGCTACACCTTC.

J is TRBJ1-2 and V is TRBV12-3 or TRBV12-4, with D hard to call. Trimming pared 6 bases from V and 4 bases from J, leaving 18 bases between. The CDR3 has 15 residues. CDR3 residues: CASRPPGARGYGYTF. The CDR3 region has the DNA TGTGCCAGCAGACCACCGGGCGCCCGGGGCTATGGCTACACCTTC.

This clonotype was seen more than once but under ten times. The CDR3 DNA reads TGTGCCAGCTCACCACGTGTTACGGGCCCTGGGGCCAACGTCCTGACTTTC. Translation gives CASSPRVTGPGANVLTF. This rearrangement joins TRBV18 to TRBJ2-6; D is ambiguous. V was pared by 1 base and J by 2 bases, with 12 bases between. The germline V gene has CDR1 KGHSH and CDR2 LQKENI. This CDR3 is built from 17 residues.

This clonotype occurred many times. The V and J genes are TRBV12-3 or TRBV12-4 and TRBJ1-1, with TRBD1 as a possible D gene (5 bases). V lost 6 bases and J 0 bases, leaving 8 bases between the germline ends. The CDR3 is 13 amino acids. CDR3 DNA sequence: TGTGCCAGCAGGGAGGGGTTGAACACTGAAGCTTTCTTT. It encodes CASREGLNTEAFF.

This chain uses TRBV5-1 with TRBJ1-6; the D gene is possibly TRBD1 (6 bases). Germline CDR1 SGHRS, CDR2 YFSETQ. The CDR3 runs 14 residues. V was pared by 1 base and J by 7 bases, with 9 bases between. The CDR3 DNA reads TGCGCCAGCAGCTTGCTGCAGGGGAATTCACCCCTCCACTTT. Translated, it gives CASSLLQGNSPLHF.

This clonotype was observed a few times. The V and J genes are TRBV7-2 and TRBJ1-4, with no clear D. This CDR3 has 15 amino acids. Germline V CDR1 and CDR2: SGHTA, FQGNSA. Deletions cut 5 bases from V and 2 bases from J, with 12 bases between. This chain's CDR3 is CASSPRGSTNEKLFF. The CDR3 coding sequence is TGTGCCAGCAGCCCCCGAGGCTCGACTAATGAAAAACTGTTTTTT.

The sample holds a few counts of this clonotype. The chain recombines TRBV7-3 with TRBJ1-2; D is possibly TRBD1 (6 bases). The V end was cut by 2 bases, the J end by 6 bases, with 10 bases between. Germline values: CDR1 SGHTA, CDR2 FQGTGA. This CDR3 region has 13 residues. This CDR3 is CASSLQGIDGYTF. DNA for the CDR3: TGTGCCAGCAGCTTACAGGGGATAGATGGCTACACCTTC. Based on the CDR3 plus reference TRBV7-3 and TRBJ1-2, the full variable domain is GAGVSQTPSNKVTEKGKYVELRCDPISGHTALYWYRQSLGQGPEFLIYFQGTGAADDSGLPNDRFFAVRPEGSVSTLKIQRTERGDSAVYLCASSLQGIDGYTFGSGTRLTVV.

This clonotype came up a few times. The chain couples TRBV6-6 to TRBJ2-7; 7 bases line up with TRBD1. Germline CDR1 reads MNHNY; CDR2 reads SVGAGI (reference sequence). The CDR3 totals 14 residues. Trimming took 6 bases from V and 3 from J; bases not matched to a gene: 8. The CDR3 region is CASRATGQNYEQYF. The DNA for the CDR3 is TGTGCCAGCAGGGCAACGGGACAGAACTACGAGCAGTACTTC.

This clonotype was seen a handful of times. The CDR3 bases are TGTGCCAGCAGTGACGGTTCCGAGCAGTACGTC. Amino acid sequence: CASSDGSEQYV. The chain couples TRBV6-5 to TRBJ2-7, with no clear D. There are 11 residues in the CDR3. Germline V gene lookup returns CDR1 MNHEY and CDR2 SVGAGI. Trimming shortened V by 5 bases and J by 6 bases, and 8 bases separated the two germline ends.

This clonotype has at least ten counts. The genes are TRBV12-3 or TRBV12-4 and TRBJ2-5; D possibly matches TRBD1 or TRBD2 (5 bases each). V was clipped by 0 bases and J by 5 bases, with 7 bases between them. The CDR3 runs to 13 residues. The CDR3: CASSLAGVETQYF. CDR3 nucleotide sequence: TGTGCCAGCAGTTTAGCGGGGGTGGAGACCCAGTACTTC.

The chain combines TRBV27 with TRBJ1-5; no clear D gene. Trimming stripped 8 bases from V and 6 bases from J, with 14 bases between. The germline V gene has CDR1 MNHEY and CDR2 SMNVEV (reference sequence). This CDR3 is 13 amino acids long. In DNA, the CDR3 is TGTGCCAGCGCTCTTGGGTGGGGTCAGCCCCAGCATTTT. Its translation: CASALGWGQPQHF.

The chain carries TRBV12-3 or TRBV12-4 and TRBJ1-4; D is uncertain. The CDR3 runs to 16 residues. Trimming removed 6 bases from V and 0 bases from J, with 14 bases in between. CDR3 amino acids: CASRTYGRATNEKLFF. The CDR3, as DNA: TGTGCCAGCAGGACCTACGGACGGGCAACTAATGAAAAACTGTTTTTT.

This clonotype was counted between two and nine times. The chain is built from TRBV29-1 and TRBJ2-1; no reliable D call. V lost 4 bases, J lost 5 bases, and 18 bases lay in between. The CDR3 length is 15 residues. CDR1 is SQVTM and CDR2 is ANQGSEA in the germline V gene. CDR3 amino acids: CSVALLAQSNNEQFF. For the CDR3, the DNA is TGCAGCGTTGCCCTCCTCGCACAGTCGAACAATGAGCAGTTCTTC.

This chain connects TRBV11-2 to TRBJ2-1; 9 bases align to TRBD2. The CDR3 is 18 amino acids. Germline-derived CDR1 and CDR2 are SGHAT and FQNNGV. Trimming removed 6 bases from V and 4 bases from J; junction bases left unmatched: 16. The CDR3, as DNA: TGTGCCAGCAGAGAATTTTCTTTCGGGCGGGGGGGATACAATGAGCAGTTCTTC. Translation gives CASREFSFGRGGYNEQFF.

The chain uses TRBV29-1 and TRBJ2-1; D is unresolved. V lost 3 bases and J lost 9, with 6 bases in between. CDR1 and CDR2 from the germline V gene are SQVTM and ANQGSEA. CDR3 length equals 10 residues. The CDR3, as DNA: TGCAGCGTTGAGACGGGTGAGCAGTTCTTC. Encoded protein: CSVETGEQFF.

The J gene is TRBJ2-1, the V gene TRBV12-3 or TRBV12-4, with a tentative D call TRBD2 (5 bases). This CDR3 contains 16 residues. V was trimmed by 6 bases and J by 10 bases, leaving 25 bases between them. The CDR3 here is CASRPYGSGWEEEQFF. The CDR3 nucleotides are TGTGCCAGCAGACCCTATGGGTCGGGGTGGGAAGAGGAGCAGTTCTTC.

V gene TRBV5-1 combines with J gene TRBJ1-1; D is ambiguous. Trimming cost V 0 bases and J 3 bases, with 6 bases left between them. This CDR3 region has 13 residues. Germline V lookup: CDR1 SGHRS, CDR2 YFSETQ. CDR3 loop: CASSLDPDTEAFF. CDR3 sequence (DNA): TGCGCCAGCAGCTTGGATCCTGACACTGAAGCTTTCTTT.

The chain has TRBV5-1 and TRBJ1-1; tentatively, D is TRBD1 (5 bases). Germline-derived CDR1 and CDR2 are SGHRS and YFSETQ. The V and J ends lost 0 bases and 11 bases respectively, with 20 bases between them. The CDR3 consists of 15 residues. CDR3 in DNA: TGCGCCAGCAGCTTGGCCGTTGCAGGGCAGAGGCGTGCTTTCTTT. Translated: CASSLAVAGQRRAFF.

This clonotype was counted between two and nine times. The chain links TRBV5-1 to TRBJ2-3, with D perhaps TRBD1 (6 bases). Germline V gene data show CDR1 as SGHRS and CDR2 as YFSETQ. There are 15 residues in the CDR3. With 4 bases removed from V and 6 bases from J, the gap between germline ends came to 18 bases. The DNA for the CDR3 is TGCGCCAGCAGCGCCGGCCAGGGGTTGGCGGATACGCAGTATTTT. The encoded protein is CASSAGQGLADTQYF.

This clonotype was found a few times. V gene TRBV5-5 combines with J gene TRBJ2-3, with D hard to call. The CDR3 contains 12 residues. Germline V gives CDR1 SGHKS, CDR2 YYEKEE (reference sequence). V dropped 0 bases and J dropped 5 bases, with 4 bases sitting between them. CDR3 region: CASSLALDTQYF. CDR3 DNA sequence: TGTGCCAGCAGCTTGGCATTAGATACGCAGTATTTT.

The gene calls are TRBV12-3 or TRBV12-4 and TRBJ1-1, with D hard to call. The length of the CDR3 is 11 residues. V lost 6 bases, J lost 14 bases, and 16 bases lay in between. Written as DNA, the CDR3 is TGTGCCAGCAGCAAGAATTGGGCGGGATTCTTT. Protein: CASSKNWAGFF.

The chain combines TRBV6-5 with TRBJ1-6, with 8 bases that match TRBD1. Germline V gene lookup returns CDR1 MNHEY and CDR2 SVGAGI. The CDR3 loop spans 16 amino acids. The junction had 5 bases not matched to a gene; V was cut back by 0 bases and J by 7 bases. The CDR3: CASSYSWGQANSPLHF. CDR3 DNA: TGTGCCAGCAGTTACTCTTGGGGACAGGCCAATTCACCCCTCCACTTT.

This chain links TRBV12-3 or TRBV12-4 with TRBJ2-1; 13 bases line up with TRBD2. J lost 5 bases, V lost 5 bases, and 9 bases had no gene match. This CDR3 spans 17 amino acids. CDR3 region: CASSGRLAGGLDNEQFF. For the CDR3, the DNA is TGTGCCAGCAGTGGGCGACTAGCGGGGGGCCTGGACAATGAGCAGTTCTTC.

A few counts support this clonotype. This chain uses TRBV5-1 with TRBJ2-5; 10 bases are shared with TRBD2. CDR1 is SGHRS and CDR2 is YFSETQ in the germline V gene. The junction had 4 bases not matched to a gene; V was cut back by 0 bases and J by 5 bases. This CDR3 comprises 15 residues. In DNA form, the CDR3 reads TGCGCCAGCAGCTTGGGTTCTAGCGGGGGTGAGACCCAGTACTTC. It yields the protein CASSLGSSGGETQYF.

This clonotype was seen at least ten times. This chain links TRBV12-3 or TRBV12-4 with TRBJ2-7; 7 bases align to TRBD1. The junction had 18 bases not matched to a gene; V was cut back by 5 bases and J by 2 bases. The CDR3 totals 18 residues. In nucleotides, the CDR3 is TGTGCCAGCAGTCTCCCCCCCCATCGGGCAGGGGGACCCTACGAGCAGTACGTC. Translated: CASSLPPHRAGGPYEQYV.

V is TRBV18 and J is TRBJ1-4; weak D call: TRBD1 (6 bases). Germline V gives CDR1 KGHSH, CDR2 LQKENI. Deletions cut 2 bases from V and 8 bases from J, with 9 bases between. The CDR3 totals 13 residues. The CDR3 bases are TGTGCCAGCTCACCAACAGGGATGGAAAAACTGTTTTTT. As protein: CASSPTGMEKLFF.

This clonotype was recorded many times. The chain uses TRBV10-3 and TRBJ2-4; D is perhaps TRBD1 (5 bases). The CDR3 is 14 amino acids. CDR1 and CDR2 from the germline V gene are ENHRY and SYGVKD. V was clipped by 3 bases and J by 8 bases, with 14 bases between them. Written as DNA, the CDR3 is TGTGCCATCAGTGACAGGGTGGTGAGTGACATTCAGTACTTC. Translated: CAISDRVVSDIQYF.

V is TRBV5-1 and J is TRBJ2-2; the D is unclear. CDR3 length equals 13 residues. V lost 0 bases and J lost 5, with 5 bases in between. CDR1 is SGHRS and CDR2 is YFSETQ in the germline V gene. CDR3 coding DNA: TGCGCCAGCAGCTTGGTTTCGACCGGGGAGCTGTTTTTT. It specifies CASSLVSTGELFF.

A note on this clonotype: At one of its ends the junction is not consistent with the germline gene, which may arise from a read error. The gene calls are TRBV6-2 or TRBV6-3 and TRBJ1-1, with 8 bases that match TRBD1. From germline, CDR1 is MNHEY and CDR2 SVGEGT. There are 15 residues in the CDR3. Here the CDR3 DNA reads TGTGCCAGCAGTGGACAGGGCCGGGGGAACGCTGAAGCTTTCTTT. Amino acid sequence: CASSGQGRGNAEAFF.